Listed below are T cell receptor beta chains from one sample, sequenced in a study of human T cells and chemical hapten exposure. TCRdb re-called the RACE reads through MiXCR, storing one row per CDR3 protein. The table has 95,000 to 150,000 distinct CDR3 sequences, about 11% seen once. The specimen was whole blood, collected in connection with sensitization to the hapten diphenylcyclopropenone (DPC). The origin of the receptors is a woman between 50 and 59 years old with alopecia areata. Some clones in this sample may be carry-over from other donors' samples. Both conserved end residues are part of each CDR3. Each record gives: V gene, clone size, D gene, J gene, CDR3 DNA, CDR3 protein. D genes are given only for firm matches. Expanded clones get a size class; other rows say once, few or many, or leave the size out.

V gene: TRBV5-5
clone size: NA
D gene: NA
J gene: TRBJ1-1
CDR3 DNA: TGTGCCAGCAGTCAGGATGGACTGATGGGGACTGAAGCTTTCTTT
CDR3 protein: CASSQDGLMGTEAFF

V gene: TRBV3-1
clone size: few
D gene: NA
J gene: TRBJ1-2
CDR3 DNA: TGTGCCAGCAGCCAAGTCACAGGAGGAGCTAACTATGGCTACACCTTC
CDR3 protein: CASSQVTGGANYGYTF

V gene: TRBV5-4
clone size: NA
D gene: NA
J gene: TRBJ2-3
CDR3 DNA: TGTGCCAGCAGCACAGGAGGGGGCGCGGGGACAGATACGCAGTATTTT
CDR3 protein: CASSTGGGAGTDTQYF

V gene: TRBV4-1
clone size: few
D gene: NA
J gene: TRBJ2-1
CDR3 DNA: TGCGCCAGCAGCCATATAGGGTCTAATGAGCAGTTCTTC
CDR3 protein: CASSHIGSNEQFF

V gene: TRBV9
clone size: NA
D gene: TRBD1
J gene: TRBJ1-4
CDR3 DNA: TGTGCCAGCAGCGTAGGGGAGGACAGGGGCAACGAAAAACTGTTTTTT
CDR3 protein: CASSVGEDRGNEKLFF

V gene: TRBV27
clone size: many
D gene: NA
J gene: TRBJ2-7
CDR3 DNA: TGTGCCAGCAGTTTAGGGGAAGGCGACGAGCAGTACTTC
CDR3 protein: CASSLGEGDEQYF

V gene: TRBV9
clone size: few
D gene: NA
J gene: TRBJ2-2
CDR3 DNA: TGTGCCAGCAAACTGGGCCCGGACACCGGGGAGCTGTTTTTT
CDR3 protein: CASKLGPDTGELFF

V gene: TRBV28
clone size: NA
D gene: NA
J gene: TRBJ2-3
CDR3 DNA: TGTGCCAGCAGCCTAGGGGGAAGTTTGGATACGCAGTATTTT
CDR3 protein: CASSLGGSLDTQYF

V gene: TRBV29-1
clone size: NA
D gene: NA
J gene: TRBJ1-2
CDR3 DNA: TGCAGCCCCGAAGAGGGCCCTAACTATGGCTACACCTTC
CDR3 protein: CSPEEGPNYGYTF

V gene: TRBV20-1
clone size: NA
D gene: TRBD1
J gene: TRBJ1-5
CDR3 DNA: TGCAGTGCTAGAGCGCGGACAGGGATAGGCGATCAGCCCCAGCATTTT
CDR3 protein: CSARARTGIGDQPQHF

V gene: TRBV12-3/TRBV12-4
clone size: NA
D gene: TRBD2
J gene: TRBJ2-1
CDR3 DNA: TGTGCCAGCAGACCGGGACTAGCGGGAAGGGGTGAGCAGTTCTTC
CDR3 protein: CASRPGLAGRGEQFF

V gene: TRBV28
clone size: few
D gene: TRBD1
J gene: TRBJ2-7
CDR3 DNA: TGTGCCAGCATCCCGTCCGGGACAGGGAGGGAGCAGTACTTC
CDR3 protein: CASIPSGTGREQYF

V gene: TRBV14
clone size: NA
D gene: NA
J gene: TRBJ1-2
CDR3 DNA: TGTGCCAGCAGCCAAGACTTGAGCTATGGCTACACCTTC
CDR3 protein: CASSQDLSYGYTF

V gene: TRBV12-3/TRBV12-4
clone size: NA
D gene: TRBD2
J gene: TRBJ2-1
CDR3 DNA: TGTGCCAGCAGGACTAGCGGGACCCGCGCAAATGAGCAGTTCTTC
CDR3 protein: CASRTSGTRANEQFF

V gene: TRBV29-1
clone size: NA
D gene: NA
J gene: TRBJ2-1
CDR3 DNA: TGCAGCGTCCCGACGGGAAATGAGCAGTTCTTC
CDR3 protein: CSVPTGNEQFF

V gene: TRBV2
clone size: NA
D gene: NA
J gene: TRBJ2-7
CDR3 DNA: TGTGCCAGCAGGGAAGACCAGCCATCGTCCTACGAGCAGTACTTC
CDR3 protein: CASREDQPSSYEQYF

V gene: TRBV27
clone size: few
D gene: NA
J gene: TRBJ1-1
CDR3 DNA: TGTGCCAGCAGTTCCCGACAGGCTCCGAACACTGAAGCTTTCTTT
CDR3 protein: CASSSRQAPNTEAFF

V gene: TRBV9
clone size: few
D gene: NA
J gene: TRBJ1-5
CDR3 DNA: TGTGCCAGCAGCCCGACTTTCGGAGGGCAGCCCCAGCATTTT
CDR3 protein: CASSPTFGGQPQHF

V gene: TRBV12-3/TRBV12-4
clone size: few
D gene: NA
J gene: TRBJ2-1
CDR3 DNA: TGTGCCAGCAGTTTCGTCGGGTCCTACAATGAGCAGTTCTTC
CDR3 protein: CASSFVGSYNEQFF

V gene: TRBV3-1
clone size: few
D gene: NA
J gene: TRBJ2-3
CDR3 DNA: TGTGCCAGCAGCCCGCACGGAGATACGCAGTATTTT
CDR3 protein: CASSPHGDTQYF

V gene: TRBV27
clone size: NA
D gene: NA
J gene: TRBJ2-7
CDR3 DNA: TGTGCCAGCGCGGGACCCTACGAGCAGTACTTC
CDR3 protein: CASAGPYEQYF

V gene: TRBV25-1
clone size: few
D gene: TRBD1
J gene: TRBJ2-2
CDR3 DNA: TGTGCCAGCAGACAGACAGGGGTCAGTAGTGCCGGGGAGCTGTTTTTT
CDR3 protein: CASRQTGVSSAGELFF

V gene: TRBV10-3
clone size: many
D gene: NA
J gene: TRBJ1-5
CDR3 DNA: TGTGCCATCAGTGAGGGGCAGGGGAGCAATCAGCCCCAGCATTTT
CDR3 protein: CAISEGQGSNQPQHF

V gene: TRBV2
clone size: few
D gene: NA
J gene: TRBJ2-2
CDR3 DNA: TGTGCCAGCAGGGCCCCGGGAAGGAACACCGGGGAGCTGTTTTTT
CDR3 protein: CASRAPGRNTGELFF

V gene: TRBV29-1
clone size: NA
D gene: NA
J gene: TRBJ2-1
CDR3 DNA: TGCAGCGTTGACAATTGGGACAATGAGCAGTTCTTC
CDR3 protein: CSVDNWDNEQFF